These T cell receptor beta chains were read from a single sample in a study of cytomegalovirus exposure and HLA in healthy donors. Data came from immunoSEQ multiplex PCR; TCRdb stores just in-frame clones and leaves some out. Among 150,000 to 200,000 clones listed, roughly 79% were seen once. Sequences were obtained from PBMCs. Receptors were obtained from a woman aged 25 to 39 in good health and CMV-seropositive. CDR3s include the opening cysteine and the closing phenylalanine or tryptophan. The order of the fields is V gene, clone size, D gene, J gene, CDR3 protein, CDR3 DNA. D genes are given only for firm matches. Size tells how often a clone was seen (once, few, many) or the class of an expanded clone, and some rows leave it out.

TRBV5-1	once	TRBD1	TRBJ1-3	CASKTGTSPGNTIYF	TGCGCCAGCAAGACAGGGACCTCCCCTGGAAACACCATATATTTT
TRBV9	NA	TRBD1	TRBJ1-1	CASSVGGTGEAFF	TGTGCCAGCAGCGTAGGGGGGACAGGCGAAGCTTTCTTT
TRBV7-2	NA	NA	TRBJ2-3	CASSRSTSTDTQYF	TGTGCCAGCAGCCGTTCGACTAGCACAGATACGCAGTATTTT
TRBV28	NA	NA	TRBJ1-5	CASSLLSGVRPQHF	TGTGCCAGCAGTTTATTGTCCGGGGTCCGGCCCCAGCATTTT
TRBV30	few	TRBD1	TRBJ1-1	CAWTSGQGESEAFF	TGTGCCTGGACTTCGGGACAGGGGGAGTCTGAAGCTTTCTTT
TRBV27	NA	TRBD1	TRBJ1-5	CASSLFVPGTGYNQPQHF	TGTGCCAGCAGTTTATTTGTTCCCGGGACAGGGTACAATCAGCCCCAGCATTTT
TRBV5-1	NA	NA	TRBJ1-1	CASSLGHYTEAFF	TGCGCCAGCAGCTTGGGACACTACACTGAAGCTTTCTTT
TRBV10-3	NA	NA	TRBJ1-1	CAISESRAEAFF	TGTGCCATCAGTGAGTCGCGGGCTGAAGCTTTCTTT
TRBV19	few	TRBD2	TRBJ2-1	CASSIPGLAVPNEQFF	TGTGCCAGTAGTATACCCGGACTAGCGGTCCCCAATGAGCAGTTCTTC
TRBV28	few	TRBD1	TRBJ2-7	CASSGFPTGQKSYEQYF	TGTGCCAGCAGTGGTTTCCCAACGGGACAGAAATCCTACGAGCAGTACTTC
TRBV30	NA	TRBD1	TRBJ2-4	CAWSVQGENIQYF	TGTGCCTGGAGTGTACAGGGGGAAAACATTCAGTACTTC
TRBV2	NA	TRBD2	TRBJ2-1	CASSELAGGHNEQFF	TGTGCCAGCAGCGAGCTAGCGGGGGGCCACAATGAGCAGTTCTTC
TRBV30	NA	NA	TRBJ2-7	CAWMRSGYEQYF	TGTGCCTGGATGCGTAGCGGCTACGAGCAGTACTTC
TRBV30	NA	TRBD1	TRBJ1-2	CAWSPGRGQGYTF	TGTGCCTGGAGTCCCGGCAGGGGGCAAGGCTACACCTTC
TRBV4-3	once	NA	TRBJ1-6	CASSQDLEGMGGYSPLHF	TGCGCCAGCAGCCAAGATCTGGAGGGGATGGGGGGTTATTCACCCCTCCACTTT
TRBV7-2	NA	TRBD2	TRBJ2-2	CASSPGGAGDGELFF	TGTGCCAGCAGCCCCGGGGGGGCTGGGGACGGGGAGCTGTTTTTT
TRBV5-1	NA	NA	TRBJ1-2	CASSYTVLDGYTF	TGCGCCAGCAGCTATACCGTGTTAGATGGCTACACCTTC
TRBV6-6	NA	NA	TRBJ2-7	CASGVSSYEQYF	TGTGCCAGCGGTGTGAGCTCCTACGAGCAGTACTTC
TRBV5-5	NA	NA	TRBJ1-6	CASSLESRSYNSPLHF	TGTGCCAGCAGCTTGGAATCGCGCTCCTATAATTCACCCCTCCACTTT
TRBV5-4	NA	TRBD2	TRBJ2-1	CASSLDSGRGNEQFF	TGTGCCAGCAGCTTGGACAGCGGGAGAGGTAATGAGCAGTTCTTC
TRBV6-5	NA	NA	TRBJ1-2	CASSSAPFRSYGYTF	TGTGCCAGCAGTTCCGCCCCCTTTCGGAGCTATGGCTACACCTTC
TRBV30	NA	NA	TRBJ1-5	CAWTGSGNQPQHF	TGTGCCTGGACAGGGTCAGGGAATCAGCCCCAGCATTTT